This T cell receptor (beta chain) appears in the sequencing data of a study of neurological immune-mediated disorders. Regarding the study as a whole: Falling below healthy controls, multiple sclerosis showed the least TCR clonal expansion, while HTLV-1-associated myelopathy showed the most.

Trimming took 4 bases from V and 2 from J; bases not matched to a gene: 11. The CDR3 runs 19 residues. From germline, CDR1 is SGHRS and CDR2 YFSETQ. TCRdb re-called the 5' RACE reads with MiXCR, one entry per CDR3 protein. The table includes about 17,000 distinct CDR3 sequences, 3.5% detected once. This clonotype has a count of ten or more. Its antigen is not identified. The sorted libraries were prepared using 800,000 to 1,000,000 CD4+ or CD8+ T cells that had themselves been sorted. This chain connects TRBV5-1 to TRBJ2-6; 11 nucleotides line up with TRBD2. This clonotype was obtained from a woman between 35 and 50 years old in good health. Source material: CD8+ T cells from blood. CDR3 loop: CASSPGIAGGPTGANVLTF. For the CDR3, the DNA is TGCGCCAGCAGCCCGGGGATAGCGGGAGGGCCCACTGGGGCCAACGTCCTGACTTTC.